Shown below are 26 T cell receptor beta chains from a single sample sequenced in a study of PD-L1 blockade in urothelial cancer. Time point of the sample: pretreatment peripheral blood. Sequencing used immunoSEQ multiplex PCR; TCRdb keeps in-frame clones, though not all of them. The sample comprises tens of thousands of clones, roughly nine tenths of which are singletons, and about 15% rests with the top ten. Sequencing used PBMCs, obtained around atezolizumab (anti-PD-L1) treatment. All receptors derive from an older woman with urothelial cancer.

The V and J genes are TRBV18 and TRBJ2-2; 8 positions agree with TRBD2. Germline-derived CDR1 and CDR2 are KGHSH and LQKENI. V gave up 2 bases and J gave up 6 bases; unmatched junction bases: 8. This CDR3 has 16 residues. The DNA of the CDR3 is TGTGCCAGCTCACCATCATCGGGAGGGGGAGCCGGGGAGCTGTTTTTT. This encodes CASSPSSGGGAGELFF.

This clone was detected only a few times. This rearrangement joins TRBV5-1 to TRBJ2-5; D possibly corresponds to TRBD2 (6 bases). The CDR3 is made up of 16 amino acids. Trimming stripped 1 base from V and 2 bases from J, with 15 bases between. Germline CDR1 reads SGHRS; CDR2 reads YFSETQ. CDR3 DNA sequence: TGCGCCAGCAGCTTGTCTACATTCGGGGGACAAGAGACCCAGTACTTC. Translating gives CASSLSTFGGQETQYF.

The V and J genes are TRBV27 and TRBJ1-2, with D perhaps TRBD1 (6 bases). CDR1 is MNHEY, CDR2 SMNVEV, per germline (reference sequence). The CDR3 consists of 16 residues. Trimming took off 0 bases at V and 0 bases at J, with 11 bases between the two ends. DNA of the CDR3: TGTGCCAGCAGTTTATCCTGGGGGACACCTAACTATGGCTACACCTTC. It codes for CASSLSWGTPNYGYTF.

This clone was seen only once. The chain employs TRBV6-5 and TRBJ1-5; 7 nucleotides align to TRBD1. Germline-derived CDR1 and CDR2 are MNHEY and SVGAGI. Losses at the gene ends were 6 bases for V and 2 bases for J; bases not matched to a gene: 7. The CDR3 contains 15 residues. The CDR3 bases are TGTGCCAGCAGCCCCAGGGGGGTTGGCAATCAGCCCCAGCATTTT. Its translation: CASSPRGVGNQPQHF.

The chain employs TRBV5-1 and TRBJ2-7, with 11 bases fitting TRBD1. V was clipped by 0 bases and J by 7 bases; unmatched bases: 18. The germline gives CDR1 SGHRS, CDR2 YFSETQ. This CDR3 is 19 amino acids long. CDR3 sequence: CASSLVSPTFGTGGVEQYF. In DNA form, the CDR3 reads TGCGCCAGCAGCTTGGTATCCCCTACTTTCGGGACAGGGGGTGTAGAGCAGTACTTC. The whole variable domain, remainder taken from reference TRBV5-1 and TRBJ2-7, is KAGVTQTPRYLIKTRGQQVTLSCSPISGHRSVSWYQQTPGQGLQFLFEYFSETQRNKGNFPGRFSGRQFSNSRSEMNVSTLELGDSALYLCASSLVSPTFGTGGVEQYFGPGTRLTVT.

J is TRBJ2-1 and V is TRBV16; TRBD2 agrees at 12 bases. Germline CDR1 KGHSY, CDR2 FQNENV. The junction had 8 bases not matched to a gene; V was cut back by 4 bases and J by 4 bases. CDR3 length: 17 amino acids. This CDR3 is CASSPGLAGTFYNEQFF. The CDR3 bases are TGTGCCAGCAGCCCCGGACTAGCGGGGACCTTTTACAATGAGCAGTTCTTC.

The chain couples TRBV4-3 to TRBJ2-1; 9 bases are a match to TRBD2. The CDR3 length is 15 residues. Losses at the gene ends were 0 bases for V and 6 bases for J; bases not matched to a gene: 3. Germline CDR1 LGHNA, CDR2 YSLEER. CDR3 DNA: TGCGCCAGCAGCCAAGAGTCTAGCGGGACCAATGAGCAGTTCTTC. Its translation is CASSQESSGTNEQFF.

The V gene is TRBV7-6, the J gene TRBJ2-7; no reliable D call. Deletions cut 2 bases from V and 6 bases from J, with 5 bases between. The CDR3 extends over 11 amino acids. Germline V gene lookup returns CDR1 SGHVS and CDR2 FNYEAQ. The CDR3 loop reads CASSLNFEQYF. In DNA form, the CDR3 reads TGTGCCAGCAGCTTAAACTTCGAGCAGTACTTC.

This rearrangement joins TRBV4-2 to TRBJ2-7; TRBD1 aligns across 7 bases. The CDR3 has 16 amino acids. The germline gives CDR1 LGHNA, CDR2 YNFKEQ. Trimming removed 0 bases from V and 5 bases from J; junction bases left unmatched: 10. This CDR3 reads CASSQDYRGGRNEQYF. CDR3 DNA: TGTGCCAGCAGCCAAGATTACAGAGGGGGCAGGAACGAGCAGTACTTC.

V and J are TRBV7-9 and TRBJ2-5, with D possibly being TRBD2 (5 bases). The length of the CDR3 is 13 residues. Trimming removed 5 bases from V and 1 base from J, with 8 bases in between. Germline V gives CDR1 SEHNR, CDR2 FQNEAQ (reference sequence). CDR3 sequence: CASSPDFQETQYF. The CDR3 coding sequence is TGTGCCAGCAGCCCGGACTTCCAAGAGACCCAGTACTTC.

The gene calls are TRBV5-5 and TRBJ2-7, with 10 bases fitting TRBD1. The germline V gene encodes CDR1 SGHKS and CDR2 YYEKEE (reference sequence). Trimming cost V 4 bases and J 2 bases; bases outside gene matches: 3. The CDR3 contains 14 residues. The DNA for the CDR3 is TGTGCCAGCAGCCCGGGACAGGGGCCCTACGAGCAGTACTTC. This translates into CASSPGQGPYEQYF.

V and J are TRBV6-6 and TRBJ2-5; tentatively, D is TRBD1 (5 bases). There are 13 residues in the CDR3. Trimming stripped 2 bases from V and 5 bases from J, with 9 bases between. Germline V lookup: CDR1 MNHNY, CDR2 SVGAGI (reference sequence). CDR3: CASSYRQLETQYF. CDR3 DNA sequence: TGTGCCAGCAGTTACCGACAGTTGGAGACCCAGTACTTC.

This clone was observed a few times. The chain combines TRBV7-3 with TRBJ2-3; the D gene is possibly TRBD1 (5 bases). Trimming took off 5 bases at V and 7 bases at J, with 10 bases between the two ends. The germline V gene encodes CDR1 SGHTA and CDR2 FQGTGA. CDR3 length: 12 residues. Here the CDR3 reads CASSPTGYTQYF. The CDR3 DNA reads TGTGCCAGCAGCCCTACAGGCTATACGCAGTATTTT.

V is TRBV11-2 and J is TRBJ1-1; no clear D. CDR1 SGHAT and CDR2 FQNNGV come from the germline V gene. The CDR3 totals 16 residues. Trimming pared 3 bases from V and 4 bases from J, leaving 18 bases between. This CDR3 is CASSFEGKGRSTEAFF. The CDR3 DNA reads TGTGCCAGCAGCTTCGAGGGAAAGGGCAGGAGCACTGAAGCTTTCTTT.

This rearrangement joins TRBV5-6 to TRBJ1-5; 7 bases agree with TRBD1. The CDR3 consists of 15 residues. J lost 7 bases, V lost 0 bases, and 7 bases had no gene match. CDR1 SGHDT and CDR2 YYEEEE come from the germline V gene. CDR3 sequence reads: CASSLGQGVGQPQHF. In DNA form, the CDR3 reads TGTGCCAGCAGCTTGGGACAGGGCGTAGGACAGCCCCAGCATTTT.

The chain employs TRBV4-3 and TRBJ2-7; TRBD1 is a possible D gene (6 bases). The V and J ends lost 4 bases and 0 bases respectively, with 19 bases between them. Germline lookup yields CDR1 LGHNA and CDR2 YSLEER. This CDR3 spans 17 amino acids. The CDR3 DNA is TGCGCCAGCAGCCTTCCGCTCTGGGGGCTCAGCTCCTACGAGCAGTACTTC. Its protein product is CASSLPLWGLSSYEQYF.

V usage is TRBV28 and J usage is TRBJ2-3; 11 bases match TRBD2. Trimming removed 8 bases from V and 4 bases from J; junction bases left unmatched: 5. CDR3 length: 14 residues. Germline loops: CDR1 MDHEN, CDR2 SYDVKM. The CDR3 nucleotides are TGTGCCAGCCTTAGCGGGAGGGTGGCAGATACGCAGTATTTT. Residues: CASLSGRVADTQYF. Looking up the rest from reference TRBV28 and TRBJ2-3 gives the full variable domain: DVKVTQSSRYLVKRTGEKVFLECVQDMDHENMFWYRQDPGLGLRLIYFSYDVKMKEKGDIPEGYSVSREKKERFSLILESASTNQTSMYLCASLSGRVADTQYFGPGTRLTVL.

The chain has TRBV10-2 and TRBJ2-1; TRBD2 is a possible D gene (6 bases). The CDR3 contains 10 residues. Looked up from germline, CDR1 is WSHSY and CDR2 is SAAADI. V was shortened by 8 bases and J by 14 bases, with 13 bases between the two germline ends. The CDR3 loop reads CASGTGGEFF. The CDR3 DNA reads as TGCGCCAGCGGGACTGGTGGGGAGTTCTTC.

This clone has only one observation. The gene calls are TRBV18 and TRBJ2-5; perhaps TRBD1 as D (5 bases). Looked up from germline, CDR1 is KGHSH and CDR2 is LQKENI. The CDR3 contains 15 residues. V was cut by 3 bases and J by 4 bases, with 15 bases left in between. Here the CDR3 DNA reads TGTGCCAGCTCACCGTCCAGGGTTTTTGGAGAGACCCAGTACTTC. The encoded protein is CASSPSRVFGETQYF.

CDR3 sequence reads: CASSLTTGPGNTIYF. In DNA form, the CDR3 reads TGCGCCAGCAGCTTGACGACAGGTCCTGGAAACACCATATATTTT. V is TRBV5-1 and J is TRBJ1-3; tentative D call: TRBD1 (6 bases). Per germline, CDR1 SGHRS and CDR2 YFSETQ. Between the trimmed V and J ends, which lost 1 base and 2 bases, there was a span of 10 bases. The CDR3 runs to 15 residues.

The V gene is TRBV4-1, the J gene TRBJ2-5; D might be TRBD2 (6 bases). CDR3 length: 16 amino acids. V dropped 5 bases and J dropped 4 bases, with 20 bases sitting between them. CDR1 is MGHRA and CDR2 is YSYEKL in the germline V gene. The CDR3 protein is CASSSSEAGTRETQYF. The CDR3 nucleotides read TGCGCCAGCAGCTCCTCAGAGGCGGGAACCCGAGAGACCCAGTACTTC.

The rearrangement links TRBV5-6 to TRBJ1-1; no definite D call. The CDR3 has 18 residues. Germline-derived CDR1 and CDR2 are SGHDT and YYEEEE. V was trimmed by 0 bases and J by 1 base, leaving 19 bases between them. DNA of the CDR3: TGTGCCAGCAGCTTGGTGGTAGGGAAAGGCGGAGGGAACACTGAAGCTTTCTTT. Translation: CASSLVVGKGGGNTEAFF.

This clone was observed a single time. The J gene is TRBJ1-4, the V gene TRBV12-5; D remains ambiguous. Trimming pared 5 bases from V and 10 bases from J, leaving 20 bases between. Germline assignment: CDR1 LGHNT and CDR2 FRNRAP. The CDR3 covers 15 residues. CDR3 loop: CASGPPPGVRGKLFF. The CDR3 region has the DNA TGTGCTAGTGGTCCCCCCCCCGGGGTCCGGGGAAAACTGTTTTTT.

V is TRBV28 and J is TRBJ2-6; TRBD1 matches 10 bases. CDR1 is MDHEN, CDR2 SYDVKM, per germline. This CDR3 is built from 18 residues. J was trimmed by 0 bases and V by 6 bases; bases with no gene match: 8. In nucleotides, the CDR3 is TGTGCCAGCAGCCTCGGGACAGGGGCGCACTCTGGGGCCAACGTCCTGACTTTC. This translates into CASSLGTGAHSGANVLTF.

V is TRBV5-1 and J is TRBJ2-7, with D perhaps matching TRBD2 (7 bases). V was trimmed by 4 bases and J by 2 bases, leaving 22 bases between them. Per the germline V gene, CDR1 is SGHRS and CDR2 is YFSETQ. The CDR3 contains 17 residues. The CDR3 spells CASSLRGLAGEAYEQYF. DNA for the CDR3: TGCGCCAGCAGCCTCAGGGGACTCGCGGGAGAGGCCTACGAGCAGTACTTC.

J is TRBJ1-4 and V is TRBV7-8; 7 bases fit TRBD1. Trimming took 5 bases from V and 5 from J; bases not matched to a gene: 5. CDR1 and CDR2 (germline): SGHVS, FQNEAQ. CDR3 length: 14 residues. CDR3 bases: TGTGCCAGCAGCCGTGGGACAGAGAATGAAAAACTGTTTTTT. Its translation: CASSRGTENEKLFF.